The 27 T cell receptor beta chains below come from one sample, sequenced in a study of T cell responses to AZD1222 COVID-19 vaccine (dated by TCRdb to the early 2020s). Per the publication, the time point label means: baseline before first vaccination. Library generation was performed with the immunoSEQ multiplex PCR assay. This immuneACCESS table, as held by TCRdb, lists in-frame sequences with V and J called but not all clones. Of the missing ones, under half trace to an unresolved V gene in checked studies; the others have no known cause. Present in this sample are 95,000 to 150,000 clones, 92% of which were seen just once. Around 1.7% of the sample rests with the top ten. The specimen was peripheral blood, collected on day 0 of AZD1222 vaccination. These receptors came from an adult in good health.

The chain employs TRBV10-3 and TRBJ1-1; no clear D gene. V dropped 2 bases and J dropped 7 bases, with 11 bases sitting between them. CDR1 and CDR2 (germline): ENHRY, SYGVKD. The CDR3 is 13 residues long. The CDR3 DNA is TGTGCCATCAGTGAGGGCACGCTGGTTGAAGCTTTCTTT. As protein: CAISEGTLVEAFF.

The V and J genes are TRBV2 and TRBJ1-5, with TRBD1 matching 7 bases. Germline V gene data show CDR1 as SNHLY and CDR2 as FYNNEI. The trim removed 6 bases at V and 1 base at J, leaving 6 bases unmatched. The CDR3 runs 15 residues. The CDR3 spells CASSLQGPSNQPQHF. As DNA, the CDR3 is TGTGCCAGCAGCCTACAGGGGCCCAGCAATCAGCCCCAGCATTTT. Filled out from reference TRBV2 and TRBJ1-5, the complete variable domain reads EPEVTQTPSHQVTQMGQEVILRCVPISNHLYFYWYRQILGQKVEFLVSFYNNEISEKSEIFDDQFSVERPDGSNFTLKIRSTKLEDSAMYFCASSLQGPSNQPQHFGDGTRLSIL.

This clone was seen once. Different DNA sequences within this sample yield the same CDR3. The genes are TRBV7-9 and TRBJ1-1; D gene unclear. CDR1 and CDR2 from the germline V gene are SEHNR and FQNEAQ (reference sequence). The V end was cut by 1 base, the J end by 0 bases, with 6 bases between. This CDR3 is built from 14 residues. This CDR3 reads CASSLGRLNTEAFF. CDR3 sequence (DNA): TGTGCCAGCAGCTTAGGGCGGTTGAACACTGAAGCTTTCTTT.

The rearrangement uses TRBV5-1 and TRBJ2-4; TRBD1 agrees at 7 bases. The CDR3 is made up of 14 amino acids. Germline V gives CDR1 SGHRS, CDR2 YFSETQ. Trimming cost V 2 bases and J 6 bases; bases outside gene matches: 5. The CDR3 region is CASSLDPGGNIQYF. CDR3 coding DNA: TGCGCCAGCAGCTTAGATCCAGGGGGAAACATTCAGTACTTC.

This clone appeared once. This chain's CDR3 is CATRPGTAMGQYV. The CDR3 DNA reads TGTGCCACTCGTCCCGGGACCGCTATGGGGCAGTACGTC. The J gene is TRBJ2-7, the V gene TRBV24-1; D may correspond to TRBD1 or TRBD2 (5 bases each). Germline CDR1 and CDR2: KGHDR and SFDVKD. Trimming removed 10 bases at V and 9 bases at J, with 21 bases between. The CDR3 is 13 residues long.

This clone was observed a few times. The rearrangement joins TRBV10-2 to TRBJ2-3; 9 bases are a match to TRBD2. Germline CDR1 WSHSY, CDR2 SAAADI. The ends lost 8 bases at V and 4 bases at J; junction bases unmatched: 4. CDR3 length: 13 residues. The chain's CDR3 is CASRLAGPDTQYF. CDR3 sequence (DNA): TGCGCCAGCCGCCTAGCGGGGCCAGATACGCAGTATTTT.

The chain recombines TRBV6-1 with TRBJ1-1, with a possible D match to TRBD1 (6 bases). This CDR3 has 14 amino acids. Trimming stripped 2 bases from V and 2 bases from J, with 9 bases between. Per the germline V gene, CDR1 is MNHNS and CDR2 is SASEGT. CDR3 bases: TGTGCCAGCAGTGAACGGACAGTAAACACTGAAGCTTTCTTT. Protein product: CASSERTVNTEAFF.

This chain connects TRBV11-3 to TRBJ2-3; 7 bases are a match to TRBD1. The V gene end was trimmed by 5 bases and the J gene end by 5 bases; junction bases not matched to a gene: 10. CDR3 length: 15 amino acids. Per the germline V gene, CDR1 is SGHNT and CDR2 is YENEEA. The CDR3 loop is CASSTEAGGKDTQYF. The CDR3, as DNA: TGTGCCAGCAGCACAGAGGCAGGGGGAAAAGATACGCAGTATTTT.

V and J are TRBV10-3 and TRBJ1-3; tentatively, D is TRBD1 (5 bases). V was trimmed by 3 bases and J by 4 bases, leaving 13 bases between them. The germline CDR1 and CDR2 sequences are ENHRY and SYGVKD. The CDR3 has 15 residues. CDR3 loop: CAISEGVTRGNTIYF. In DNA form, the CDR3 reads TGTGCCATCAGTGAAGGGGTGACGCGCGGAAACACCATATATTTT.

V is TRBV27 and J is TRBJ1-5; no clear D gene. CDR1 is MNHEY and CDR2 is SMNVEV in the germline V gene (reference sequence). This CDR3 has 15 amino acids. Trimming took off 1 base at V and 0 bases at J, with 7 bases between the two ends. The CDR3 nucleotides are TGTGCCAGCAGTTTATGGGCCAATAGCAATCAGCCCCAGCATTTT. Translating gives CASSLWANSNQPQHF.

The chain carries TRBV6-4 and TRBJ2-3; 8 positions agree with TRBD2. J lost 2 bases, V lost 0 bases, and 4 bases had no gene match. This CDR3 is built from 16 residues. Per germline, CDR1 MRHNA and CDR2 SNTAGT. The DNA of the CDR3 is TGTGCCAGCAGTGACTCGAGCGGGGGCCACACAGATACGCAGTATTTT. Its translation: CASSDSSGGHTDTQYF.

CDR3 protein: CASSLSQTPYEQYV. In DNA form, the CDR3 reads TGTGCCAGCAGTCTCTCTCAGACGCCCTACGAGCAGTACGTC. The chain links TRBV28 to TRBJ2-7, with D uncertain. The length of the CDR3 is 14 residues. V lost 5 bases and J lost 2, with 13 bases in between. Germline CDR1 is MDHEN and CDR2 is SYDVKM.

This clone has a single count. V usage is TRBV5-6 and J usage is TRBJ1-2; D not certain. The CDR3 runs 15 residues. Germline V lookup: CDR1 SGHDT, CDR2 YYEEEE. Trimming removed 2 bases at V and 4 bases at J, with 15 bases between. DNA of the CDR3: TGTGCCAGCAGCTTACTAGCCGGGCTTCGCTATGGCTACACCTTC. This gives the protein CASSLLAGLRYGYTF. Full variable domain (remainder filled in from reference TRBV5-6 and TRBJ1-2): DAGVTQSPTHLIKTRGQQVTLRCSPKSGHDTVSWYQQALGQGPQFIFQYYEEEERQRGNFPDRFSGHQFPNYSSELNVNALLLGDSALYLCASSLLAGLRYGYTFGSGTRLTVV.

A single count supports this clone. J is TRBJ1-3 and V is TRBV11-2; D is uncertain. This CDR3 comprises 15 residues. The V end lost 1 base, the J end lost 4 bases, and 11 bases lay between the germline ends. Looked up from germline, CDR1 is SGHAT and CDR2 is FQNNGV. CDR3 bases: TGTGCCAGCAGCTTAGGAGCGCTGAGAGGAAACACCATATATTTT. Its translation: CASSLGALRGNTIYF.

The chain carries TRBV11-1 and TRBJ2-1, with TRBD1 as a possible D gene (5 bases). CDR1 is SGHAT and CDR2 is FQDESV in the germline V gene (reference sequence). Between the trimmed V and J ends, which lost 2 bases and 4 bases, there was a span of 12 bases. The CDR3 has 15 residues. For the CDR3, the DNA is TGTGCCAGCAGCTTAAACGCAGGGTGGTACAATGAGCAGTTCTTC. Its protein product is CASSLNAGWYNEQFF.

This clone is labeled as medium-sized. CDR3 sequence (DNA): TGTGCCAGCAGTTACTCGGGGGGGGGCACCGGGGAGCTGTTTTTT. Protein: CASSYSGGGTGELFF. The V gene is TRBV6-5, the J gene TRBJ2-2; 7 bases agree with TRBD2. V shed 0 bases, J shed 4 bases, and the junction held 2 bases outside the gene matches. The CDR3 length is 15 residues. CDR1 and CDR2 from the germline V gene are MNHEY and SVGAGI.

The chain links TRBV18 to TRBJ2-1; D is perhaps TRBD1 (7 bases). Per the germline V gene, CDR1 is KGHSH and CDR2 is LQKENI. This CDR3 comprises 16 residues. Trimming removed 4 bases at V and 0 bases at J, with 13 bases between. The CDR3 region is CASSLAGQISYNEQFF. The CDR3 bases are TGTGCCAGCTCACTCGCGGGACAGATCTCCTACAATGAGCAGTTCTTC.

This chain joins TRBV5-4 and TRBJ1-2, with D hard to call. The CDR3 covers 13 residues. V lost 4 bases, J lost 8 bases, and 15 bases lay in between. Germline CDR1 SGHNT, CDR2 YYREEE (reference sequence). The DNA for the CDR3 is TGTGCCAGCAGCCTACCGGCGGTGTTGGGCTACACCTTC. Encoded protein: CASSLPAVLGYTF.

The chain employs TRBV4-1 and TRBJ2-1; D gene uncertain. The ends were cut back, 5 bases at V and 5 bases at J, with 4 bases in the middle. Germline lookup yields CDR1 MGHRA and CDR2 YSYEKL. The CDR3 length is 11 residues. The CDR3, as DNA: TGCGCCAGCAGCTATCACAATGAGCAGTTCTTC. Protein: CASSYHNEQFF.

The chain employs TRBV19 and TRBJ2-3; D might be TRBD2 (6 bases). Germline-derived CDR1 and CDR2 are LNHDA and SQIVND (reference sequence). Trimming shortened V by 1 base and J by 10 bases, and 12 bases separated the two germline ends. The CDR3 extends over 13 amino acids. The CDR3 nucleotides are TGTGCCAGTAGTATAGGGCTGGAGGGCCCGCAGTATTTT. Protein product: CASSIGLEGPQYF.

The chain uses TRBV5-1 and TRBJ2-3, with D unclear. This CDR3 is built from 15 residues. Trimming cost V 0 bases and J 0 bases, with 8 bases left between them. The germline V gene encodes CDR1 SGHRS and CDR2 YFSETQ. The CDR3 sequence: CASSLGIPSTDTQYF. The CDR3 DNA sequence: TGCGCCAGCAGCTTGGGGATTCCTAGCACAGATACGCAGTATTTT.

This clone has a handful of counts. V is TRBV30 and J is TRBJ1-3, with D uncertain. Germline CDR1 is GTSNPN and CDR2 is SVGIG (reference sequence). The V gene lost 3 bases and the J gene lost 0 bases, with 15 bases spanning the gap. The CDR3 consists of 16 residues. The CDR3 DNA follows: TGTGCCTGGAGAGCTATTCGGACTCGCTCTGGAAACACCATATATTTT. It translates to CAWRAIRTRSGNTIYF.

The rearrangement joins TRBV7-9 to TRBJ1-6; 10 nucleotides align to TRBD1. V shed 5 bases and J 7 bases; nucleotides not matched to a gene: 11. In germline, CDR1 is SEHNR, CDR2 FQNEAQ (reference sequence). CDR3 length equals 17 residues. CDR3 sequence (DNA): TGTGCCAGCAGCGGAGGAAAATTGGGACAGGGGAATTCACCCCTCCACTTT. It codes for CASSGGKLGQGNSPLHF.

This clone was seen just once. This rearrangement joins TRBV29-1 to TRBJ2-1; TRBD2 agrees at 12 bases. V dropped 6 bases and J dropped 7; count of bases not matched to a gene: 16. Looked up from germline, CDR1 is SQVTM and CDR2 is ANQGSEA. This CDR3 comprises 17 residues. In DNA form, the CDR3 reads TGCAGCGTGTCCCCTCCCTATTCTAGCGGGAGGGTAAATGAGCAGTTCTTC. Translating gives CSVSPPYSSGRVNEQFF.

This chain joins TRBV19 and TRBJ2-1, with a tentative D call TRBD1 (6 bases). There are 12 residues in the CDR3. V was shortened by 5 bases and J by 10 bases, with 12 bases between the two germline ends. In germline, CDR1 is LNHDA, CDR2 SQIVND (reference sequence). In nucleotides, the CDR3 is TGTGCCAGTAGTCACCCTAGGGGGGAGCAGTTCTTC. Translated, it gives CASSHPRGEQFF.

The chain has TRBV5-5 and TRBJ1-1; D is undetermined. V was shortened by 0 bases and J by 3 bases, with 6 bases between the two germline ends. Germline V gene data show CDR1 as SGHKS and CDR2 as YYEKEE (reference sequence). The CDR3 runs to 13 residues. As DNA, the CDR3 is TGTGCCAGCAGCTTGGCGTGGGACACTGAAGCTTTCTTT. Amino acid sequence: CASSLAWDTEAFF.

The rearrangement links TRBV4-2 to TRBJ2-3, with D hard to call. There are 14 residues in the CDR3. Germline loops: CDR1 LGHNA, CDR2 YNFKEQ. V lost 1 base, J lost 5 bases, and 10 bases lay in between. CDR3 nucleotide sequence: TGTGCCAGCAGCCAAGGGTTACTGGGAGATACGCAGTATTTT. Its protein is CASSQGLLGDTQYF.